The T cell receptor beta chain under discussion was sequenced for a study of blood T cells in healthy people across ages (dated by TCRdb to between 2014 and 2016). Study-wide context: In model experiments, template switching captured roughly one uniquely barcoded TCR beta cDNA molecule for every two T cells. Two additional independent replicas of 1 million unique cDNA reads from the same blood draw were analyzed for two donors (one aged 18 to 30 and one aged 80 or older). Donors of different ages were randomly distributed across sequencing lanes to avoid experimental bias. Using deep sequencing normalized with unique cDNA molecular identifiers, the study measured how TCR beta repertoire diversity changes with age. The donors were divided into four age groups: young (average around 15 years), middle-aged (approximately 41), aged (approximately 59) and long-lived (82). The full study reports these points: The long-lived group showed more naive CD4+ T cells, fewer expanded clones and increased TCR diversity than the aged group, suggesting age selection. There was a strong correlation between observed TCR beta diversity and the percentage of naive T cells measured by flow cytometry. The CMV infection status of donors was not known, potentially confounding age-related changes in expanded clonotypes. Estimates of total diversity based on one million sequenced T cells were regarded as lower bounds and as underestimates. As age increased, observed TCR beta diversity per million T cells dropped in a roughly linear way, and a significant reduction was already evident by age 40. Since profiling was done on bulk unsorted PBMCs, naive and antigen-experienced compartments could not be conclusively compared.

The receptor library was made with 5' RACE. The instrument was an Illumina HiSeq 2500. The second PCR ran for about 7 to 11 cycles and used a J-beta primer mix along with a sample-barcoded 5' primer. A unique molecular identifier was introduced onto each TCR beta cDNA molecule by a template-switch 5' adaptor carrying 12 random nucleotides. Each sample yielded at least 3 million CDR3-containing paired-end reads. All of the RNA was converted into first-strand cDNA using the Mint cDNA synthesis kit, with a TRBC-specific oligonucleotide serving as the primer. After uracil-DNA glycosylase treatment, a first 18-cycle PCR used universal primers M1SS and BC2_uni_R on all cDNA. Concerning the study's data processing: For normalization, 1 million high-quality reads, each with a distinct molecular identifier, were randomly selected from each sample. Instead of being binned into consensus sequences, reads with shared molecular identifiers were discarded. CDR3 identification, clonotype clustering and error correction used MiTCR with a Q25 quality threshold and the strictest error-elimination algorithm. A nonparametric unseen species model using Euler transformation provided a lower-bound estimate of total TCR beta diversity. The public reads were quality trimmed at Q25 with fastp and then assembled into clones with MiXCR by TCRdb, keeping productive beta chains. Under each unique CDR3 protein, matching rows form one entry showing the most common genes and DNA. Clone size and V and J calls follow TCRdb, not the original study. The sample table shows about 690,000 distinct CDR3 sequences, and 40% to 45% are seen once. The ten largest clones add up to roughly 30% of the sample.

Comments on this clonotype: Its binding antigen is unknown. No qualities accompany the bases; no much larger clone lies one base away.

Inclusive of the bounding cysteine and phenylalanine, the CDR3 is 12 residues long. The entry retains the CDR3 DNA only, 36 bases that are in frame from base 1. The germline V gene encodes CDR1 MNHNY and CDR2 SVGAGI (reference sequence). The 40 or so donors, aged about 6 to 100 years, were systemically healthy Caucasian individuals from Russia. Each donor gave approximately 9.3 milliliters of peripheral blood, collected into EDTA-treated Vacutainer tubes. Ficoll-Paque density-gradient centrifugation was used to isolate PBMCs, with at least 7 million per sample. Trizol reagent was used to extract total RNA from PBMCs, with at least 6 micrograms per sample. For every donor, flow cytometry on a PBMC aliquot measured the percentage of naive CD45RAhigh/CD27high T cells.

The origin of this receptor is a man at least 80 years old in good health. Specimen: blood. The chain joins TRBV6-6 to TRBJ2-3, with no confident D gene call. For the CDR3, the sequence is CAARSRRDTQYF. The nucleotide sequence reads as follows: TGTGCAGCGCGGTCACGGAGAGATACGCAGTATTTT.